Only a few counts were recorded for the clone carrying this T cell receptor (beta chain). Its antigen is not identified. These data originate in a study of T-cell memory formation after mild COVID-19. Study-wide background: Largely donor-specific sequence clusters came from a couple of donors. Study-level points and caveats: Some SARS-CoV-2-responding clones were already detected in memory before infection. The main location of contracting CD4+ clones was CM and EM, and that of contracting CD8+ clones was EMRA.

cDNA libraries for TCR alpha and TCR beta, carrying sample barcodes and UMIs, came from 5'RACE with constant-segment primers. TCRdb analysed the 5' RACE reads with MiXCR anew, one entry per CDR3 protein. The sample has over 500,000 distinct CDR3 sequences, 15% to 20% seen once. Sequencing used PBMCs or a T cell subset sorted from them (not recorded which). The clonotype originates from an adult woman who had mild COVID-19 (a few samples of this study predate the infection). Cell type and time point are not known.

The CDR3 coding sequence is TGTGCCAGCAGCCACTACAGGGGGCTGGAGACCCAGTACTTC. Encoded protein: CASSHYRGLETQYF. The chain carries TRBV13 and TRBJ2-5; 9 nucleotides match TRBD1. Germline CDR1 and CDR2: PRHDT and FYEKMQ (reference sequence). There are 14 residues in the CDR3. V shed 5 bases, J shed 5 bases, and the junction held 6 bases outside the gene matches.